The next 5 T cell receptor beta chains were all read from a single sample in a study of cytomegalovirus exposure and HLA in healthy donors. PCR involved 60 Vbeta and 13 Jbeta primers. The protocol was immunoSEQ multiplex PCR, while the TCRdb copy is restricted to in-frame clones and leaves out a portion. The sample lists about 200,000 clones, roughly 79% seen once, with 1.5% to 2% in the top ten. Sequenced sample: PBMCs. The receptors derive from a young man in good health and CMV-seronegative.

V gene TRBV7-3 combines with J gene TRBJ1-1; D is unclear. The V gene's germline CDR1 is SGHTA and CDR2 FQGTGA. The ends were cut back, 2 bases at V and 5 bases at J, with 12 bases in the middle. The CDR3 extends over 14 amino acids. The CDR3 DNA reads TGTGCCAGCAGCTTAGAGGGTCGATGGACTGAAGCTTTCTTT. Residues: CASSLEGRWTEAFF.

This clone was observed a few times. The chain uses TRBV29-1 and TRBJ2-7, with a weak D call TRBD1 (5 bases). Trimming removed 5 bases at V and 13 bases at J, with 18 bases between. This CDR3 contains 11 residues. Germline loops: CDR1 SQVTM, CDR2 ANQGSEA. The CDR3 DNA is TGCAGCGTTAGAGATACATGGGGCGCTTACTTC. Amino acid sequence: CSVRDTWGAYF.

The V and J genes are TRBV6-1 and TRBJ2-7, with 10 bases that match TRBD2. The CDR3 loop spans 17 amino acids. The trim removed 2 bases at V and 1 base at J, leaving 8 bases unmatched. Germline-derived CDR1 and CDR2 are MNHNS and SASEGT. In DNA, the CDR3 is TGTGCCAGCAGTGAATCCGCCCGGACTAGCGGATCCTACGAGCAGTACTTC. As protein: CASSESARTSGSYEQYF.

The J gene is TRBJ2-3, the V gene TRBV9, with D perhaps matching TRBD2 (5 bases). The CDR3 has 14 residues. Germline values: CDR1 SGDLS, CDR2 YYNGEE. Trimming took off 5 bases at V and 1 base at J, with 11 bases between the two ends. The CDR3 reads CASSDFGGTDTQYF. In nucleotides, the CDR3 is TGTGCCAGCAGTGATTTCGGGGGCACAGATACGCAGTATTTT.

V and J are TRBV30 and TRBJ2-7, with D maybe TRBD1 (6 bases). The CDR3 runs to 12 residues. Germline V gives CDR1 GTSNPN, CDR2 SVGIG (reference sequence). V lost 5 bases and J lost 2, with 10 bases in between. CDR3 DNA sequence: TGTGCCTGGGGGGACAACACCTACGAGCAGTACTTC. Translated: CAWGDNTYEQYF.